This record looks at one T cell receptor (beta chain) sequence and its context. Its binding antigen is unknown. No quality values exist for individual bases; no much larger clone is one base distant. This sample was taken from a study of blood T cell repertoires in COVID-19 (dated by TCRdb to about 2020). Concerning the study at large: Collaborator samples came from the United States, Italy and Spain and covered acute and convalescent phases of COVID-19. The prospective study material was composed of cDNA or gDNA derived from T cells, B-cell-depleted T cells, or PBMCs. A de-identified subject ID, COVID-19 status, age in years and sex were almost always included in the sample metadata. The samples were drawn from the first 160 participants of the ongoing ImmuneRACE study and from 950 to 1,500 subjects provided by 6 global collaborators. A freely available public database, intended as a resource for researchers studying the immune response to SARS-CoV-2, is where the repertoires were released. Where available, HLA class I and class II types were obtained from metadata supplied by the sample provider rather than from assay-based typing. Subjects who had been exposed to COVID-19, were actively infected with it, or had recovered from it provided the deeply sampled blood TCRbeta repertoires that made up the dataset. What the research found in general, with its limitations: The amount of clinical and demographic metadata varied by source and participant and was provided uncurated.

V gives up 2 bases and J gives up 4 bases, and the segment between their germline ends measures 14 bases. For CDR1 and CDR2, the germline V gene (reference sequence) lists SEHNR and FQNEAQ. Its CDR3 holds 16 amino acids, cysteine through phenylalanine. The read is trimmed to its CDR3 DNA, 48 bases read in frame from base 1. The immunoSEQ Assay, a bias-controlled multiplex PCR, was used to amplify TCRbeta CDR3 regions from genomic DNA. Per the authors' processing: The number of nucleated cells in each sample was estimated from the amplification of reference gene primers within the assay. Sequence reads were collapsed and filtered to measure the absolute abundance of every unique TCRbeta CDR3 rearrangement. For each sample, productive Simpson clonality was calculated as the square root of Simpson's diversity index across productive rearrangements. Sourced from immuneACCESS, this table was stored by TCRdb with only in-frame sequences that have V and J called. A share of the clones is absent; for the studies checked, an unresolved V gene accounts for under half, and the remainder has no known explanation. The DNA gave D and trimming, while V, J and clone size come from that table. This sample comprises around 240,000 clones, about 80% of them detected only once. Around 7.2% of the sample is taken by the ten largest.

Whole blood was collected in K2EDTA tubes by collaborating institutions according to the institutions' own protocols. For TCRbeta analysis, collaborator samples were shipped as frozen whole blood, as isolated PBMCs, or as DNA extracted from either sample type. The V and J genes are TRBV7-9 and TRBJ2-2, and possibly TRBD2, on 6 matching bases. The sequence was collected from a woman aged 45-59 years with acute or convalescent COVID-19. Sequenced sample: peripheral blood. Here is the DNA: TGTGCCAGCAGCTTAAGTCAGGGACTTTTCACCGGGGAGCTGTTTTTT. The encoded protein is CASSLSQGLFTGELFF.